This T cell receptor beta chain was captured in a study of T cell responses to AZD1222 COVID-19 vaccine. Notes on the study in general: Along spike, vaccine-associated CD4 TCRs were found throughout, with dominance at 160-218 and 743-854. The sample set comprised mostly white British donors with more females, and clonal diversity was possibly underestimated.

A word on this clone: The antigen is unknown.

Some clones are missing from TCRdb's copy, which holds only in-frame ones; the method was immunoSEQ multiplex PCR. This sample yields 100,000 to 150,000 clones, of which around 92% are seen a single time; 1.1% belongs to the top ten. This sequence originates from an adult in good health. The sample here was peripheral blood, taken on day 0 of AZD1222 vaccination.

The CDR3 nucleotides read TGTGCCAGCAGCTCTACCGTCCACAGGGTCTCTGGAAACACCATATATTTT. This codes for CASSSTVHRVSGNTIYF. The chain combines TRBV5-4 with TRBJ1-3, with D possibly matching TRBD1 (6 bases). Germline CDR1 SGHNT, CDR2 YYREEE (reference sequence). This CDR3 has 17 amino acids. V lost 3 bases, J lost 0 bases, and 16 bases lay in between.